These 11 T cell receptor beta chains were sequenced from one sample in a study of tumor and adjacent non-tumor tissue in lung cancer. Three rounds of nested PCR, following a modified ARM-PCR protocol, produced the TCRbeta library. MiXCR, run by TCRdb on the multiplex PCR reads, gives a single entry per CDR3 protein. The sample lists 90,000 to 100,000 distinct CDR3 sequences, about 80% occurring once. The template was RNA from unsorted bulk tissue. The normal lung tissue was taken more than 3 cm from the tumor edge. Specimen: distant non-tumor lung tissue. These receptors were collected from a man in his 60s with small cell lung cancer.

As concerns this clonotype: This may come from a read error, since a much larger clone is one base off. The chain has TRBV6-4 and TRBJ2-1; D not resolved. The J call is in doubt because the DNA end fits TRBJ2-7 better. This CDR3 is 16 amino acids long. Germline loops: CDR1 MRHNA, CDR2 SNTAGT. The CDR3 DNA reads as TGTGCCAGCAGTGACTTCGGGCAGAGCTCCTACAATGAGCAGTACTTC. It is translated as CASSDFGQSSYNEQYF.

Concerning this clonotype: A much larger clone sits a single nucleotide away, making a read error possible. Given the absence of the conserved phenylalanine or tryptophan at the CDR3 end, a read error is likely. This sequence joins TRBV5-1 and TRBJ2-1; a weak D match, TRBD1 (7 bases). This CDR3 comprises 16 residues. The V end was cut by 4 bases, the J end by 4 bases, with 18 bases between. Germline CDR1 reads SGHRS; CDR2 reads YFSETQ. This CDR3 is CASSRLPQGGYNEQFL. The CDR3 DNA sequence: TGCGCCAGCAGCCGGCTCCCGCAGGGGGGTTACAATGAGCAGTTCCTC.

For this clonotype: Given the absence of the conserved phenylalanine or tryptophan at the CDR3 end, a read error is likely. The chain links TRBV11-1 to TRBJ1-1; D gene unclear. The CDR3 has 15 residues. Germline V gene lookup returns CDR1 SGHAT and CDR2 FQDESV (reference sequence). For the CDR3, the DNA is TGTGCCAGCAGCTTAAGGCACCGCATGAATACTGAAGCTTTCTAT. This encodes CASSLRHRMNTEAFY.

Concerning this clonotype: The CDR3 end shows no conserved phenylalanine or tryptophan, and so a read error is likely. This chain connects TRBV12-3 or TRBV12-4 to TRBJ2-7; TRBD2 matches 8 bases. The CDR3 has 15 residues. The CDR3 loop is CASSLKAGDPYEQYI. DNA of the CDR3: TGTGCCAGCAGTTTAAAAGCGGGAGATCCCTACGAACAGTACATC.

Note on this clonotype: The junction departs from germline at one end; a sequencing error may be responsible. This chain connects TRBV11-3 to TRBJ2-3; D is possibly TRBD1 or TRBD2 (5 bases each). This CDR3 contains 14 residues. CDR1 and CDR2 from the germline V gene are SGHNT and YENEEA. CDR3 DNA sequence: TGTGCCAGCAGCTTAGCACGGGGCGGTGATACGCGGTTTTTT. Amino acids: CASSLARGGDTRFF.

The chain couples TRBV6-1 to TRBJ2-1, with 7 bases fitting TRBD2. Looked up from germline, CDR1 is MNHNS and CDR2 is SASEGT. J was trimmed by 8 bases and V by 4 bases; bases with no gene match: 11. The CDR3 covers 15 residues. DNA for the CDR3: TGTGCCAGCAGTGGGAGTGGGGGGGGATACGATGAGCAGTTCTTC. Translating it yields CASSGSGGGYDEQFF.

In this sample, this clonotype turned up once. The junction and the germline gene differ at one end; a read error may be behind it. The chain couples TRBV6-6 to TRBJ2-1; no reliable D call. From germline, CDR1 is MNHNY and CDR2 SVGAGI (reference sequence). The CDR3 extends over 11 amino acids. Here the CDR3 reads CSSSPDNEQFF. As DNA, the CDR3 is TGTTCCAGCTCCCCGGACAATGAGCAGTTCTTC.

Note on this clonotype: This is likely a read error, given that the CDR3 carries no conserved phenylalanine or tryptophan at its end. The chain joins TRBV12-3 or TRBV12-4 to TRBJ2-1, with a tentative D call TRBD1 (5 bases). The CDR3 runs 13 residues. CDR3 DNA: TGTGCCTGCAGTTTCGACAGCTACAATGAGCAGTTCATC. Its protein product is CACSFDSYNEQFI.

The rearrangement uses TRBV4-1 and TRBJ2-3; D is uncertain. The germline gives CDR1 MGHRA, CDR2 YSYEKL. V gave up 4 bases and J gave up 1 base, with 18 bases separating them. The CDR3 covers 17 residues. The CDR3 DNA follows: TGCGCCAGCAGCCGAGAAAAGATCGACCAGGGCACAGATACGCAGTATTTT. This sequence encodes CASSREKIDQGTDTQYF.

In regard to this clonotype: The junction shows a germline mismatch at one end, possibly a read error. The chain carries TRBV4-2 and TRBJ1-2; TRBD1 matches at 7 bases. The CDR3 runs to 14 residues. In germline, CDR1 is LGHNA, CDR2 YNFKEQ. The chain's CDR3 is CVSSQDQGGYGYTF. As DNA, the CDR3 is TGTGTCAGCAGCCAAGATCAAGGGGGCTACGGCTACACATTC.

For this clonotype: A junction end diverges from the germline sequence, so it may reflect a read error. CDR3 sequence reads: CANSQDLRADTRELFF. CDR3 nucleotide sequence: TGTGCCAACAGCCAAGATCTGAGGGCCGACACCCGGGAGCTGTTTTTC. V is TRBV4-2 and J is TRBJ2-2, with D possibly matching TRBD2 (6 bases). CDR3 length: 16 amino acids. Per the germline V gene, CDR1 is LGHNA and CDR2 is YNFKEQ.